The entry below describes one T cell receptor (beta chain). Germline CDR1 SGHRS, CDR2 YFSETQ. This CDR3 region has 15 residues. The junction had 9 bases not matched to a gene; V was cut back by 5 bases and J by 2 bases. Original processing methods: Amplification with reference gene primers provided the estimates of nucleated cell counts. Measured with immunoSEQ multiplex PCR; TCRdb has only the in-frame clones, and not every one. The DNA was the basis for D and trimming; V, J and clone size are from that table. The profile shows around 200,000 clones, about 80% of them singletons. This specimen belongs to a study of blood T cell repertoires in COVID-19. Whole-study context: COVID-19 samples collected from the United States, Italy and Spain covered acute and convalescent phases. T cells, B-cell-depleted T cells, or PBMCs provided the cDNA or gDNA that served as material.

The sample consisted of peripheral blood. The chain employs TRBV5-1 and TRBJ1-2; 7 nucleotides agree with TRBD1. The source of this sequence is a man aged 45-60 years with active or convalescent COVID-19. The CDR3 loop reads CASRSEGATNYGYTF. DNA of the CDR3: TGCGCCAGCAGGTCCGAGGGGGCAACCAACTATGGCTACACCTTC.